Below are 9 T cell receptor beta chains sequenced from a single sample in a study of cytomegalovirus exposure and HLA in healthy donors. The PCR contained 60 Vbeta and 13 Jbeta primers. Libraries were prepared by immunoSEQ multiplex PCR; TCRdb keeps only in-frame clonotypes and omits some of them. The sample lists over 100,000 clones, more than 70% occurring once. The sequenced material came from PBMCs. These receptors all stem from a male donor in good health and CMV-seronegative.

The chain links TRBV7-6 to TRBJ2-7; a weak D match, TRBD1 (6 bases). In germline, CDR1 is SGHVS, CDR2 FNYEAQ. The germline V and J ends were trimmed by 4 bases and 0 bases, with 7 bases remaining between them. This CDR3 has 13 amino acids. The CDR3 loop is CASSSGVSYEQYF. CDR3 in DNA: TGTGCCAGCAGCTCAGGGGTCTCCTACGAGCAGTACTTC.

The chain is built from TRBV7-3 and TRBJ2-3, with TRBD2 identical over 13 bases. The CDR3 covers 17 residues. The germline gives CDR1 SGHTA, CDR2 FQGTGA. Trimming cost V 3 bases and J 2 bases; bases outside gene matches: 5. The CDR3: CASSLGTSGGATDTQYF. The CDR3 coding sequence is TGTGCCAGCAGCTTGGGTACTAGCGGGGGGGCCACAGATACGCAGTATTTT.

This chain connects TRBV19 to TRBJ1-6; TRBD1 agrees at 12 bases. Germline trimming cut 3 bases from V and 7 bases from J; bases unmatched to any gene: 4. The length of the CDR3 is 16 residues. The germline CDR1 and CDR2 sequences are LNHDA and SQIVND (reference sequence). The chain's CDR3 is CASSIGTGGPNSPLHF. The CDR3 bases are TGTGCCAGTAGTATCGGGACAGGGGGCCCGAATTCACCCCTCCACTTT.

This chain uses TRBV2 with TRBJ2-1; D perhaps matches TRBD2 (5 bases). The V end lost 10 bases, the J end lost 4 bases, and 8 bases lay between the germline ends. The CDR3 contains 11 residues. Germline V gene sequence: CDR1 SNHLY, CDR2 FYNNEI. The CDR3 sequence is CATGVYNEQFF. DNA for the CDR3: TGTGCCACCGGGGTTTACAATGAGCAGTTCTTC.

V is TRBV27 and J is TRBJ2-1; 9 bases are a match to TRBD1. Unmatched junction bases numbered 13, after V lost 4 bases and J lost 6 bases. CDR3 length: 17 residues. Germline CDR1 and CDR2: MNHEY and SMNVEV (reference sequence). The DNA for the CDR3 is TGTGCCAGCAGTTCACGGCCAGGGACAGGGCGTCGCAATGAGCAGTTCTTC. It yields the protein CASSSRPGTGRRNEQFF.

This clone was seen once. V usage is TRBV4-1 and J usage is TRBJ1-6; D ambiguous. Germline CDR1 MGHRA, CDR2 YSYEKL. V gave up 2 bases and J gave up 0 bases, with 8 bases separating them. The CDR3 consists of 16 residues. CDR3 DNA sequence: TGCGCCAGCAGCCAAACTATCATCTCCTATAATTCACCCCTCCACTTT. Amino acid sequence: CASSQTIISYNSPLHF.

This clone showed up just once. The V and J genes are TRBV9 and TRBJ2-3; 10 bases fit TRBD2. The germline gives CDR1 SGDLS, CDR2 YYNGEE. This CDR3 contains 17 residues. After removal of 0 bases from V and 7 bases from J, the junction contained 11 bases not matched to a gene. Here the CDR3 reads CASSVATSGTVGNTQYF. The CDR3 DNA reads TGTGCCAGCAGCGTAGCCACTAGCGGGACCGTCGGGAATACGCAGTATTTT.

J is TRBJ2-7 and V is TRBV16, with TRBD1 matching over 9 bases. The V and J ends lost 6 bases and 0 bases, in that order; junction bases with no gene match: 6. The CDR3 spans 15 residues. In germline, CDR1 is KGHSY, CDR2 FQNENV. The DNA for the CDR3 is TGTGCCAGCAGGTCCCAACAGGGGGCCTCCTACGAGCAGTACTTC. Residues: CASRSQQGASYEQYF.

This chain connects TRBV19 to TRBJ1-1, with 11 bases matching TRBD1. The CDR3 length is 16 residues. V was pared by 7 bases and J by 2 bases, with 9 bases of the junction left unmatched. From germline, CDR1 is LNHDA and CDR2 SQIVND (reference sequence). The CDR3 loop reads CASKRTGGLSNTEAFF. CDR3 sequence (DNA): TGTGCCAGTAAGCGGACAGGGGGCCTCTCTAACACTGAAGCTTTCTTT.